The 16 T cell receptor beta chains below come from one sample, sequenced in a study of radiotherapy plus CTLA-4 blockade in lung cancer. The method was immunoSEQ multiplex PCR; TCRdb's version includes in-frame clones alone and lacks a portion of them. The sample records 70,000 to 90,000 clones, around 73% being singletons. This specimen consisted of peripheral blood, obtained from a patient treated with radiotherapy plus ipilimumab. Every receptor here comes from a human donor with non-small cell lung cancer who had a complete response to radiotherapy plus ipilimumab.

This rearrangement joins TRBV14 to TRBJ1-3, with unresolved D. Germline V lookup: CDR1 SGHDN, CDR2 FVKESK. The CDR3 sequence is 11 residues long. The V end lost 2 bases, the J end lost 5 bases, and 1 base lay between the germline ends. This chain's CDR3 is CASSQRNTIYF. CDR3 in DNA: TGTGCCAGCAGCCAAAGAAACACCATATATTTT.

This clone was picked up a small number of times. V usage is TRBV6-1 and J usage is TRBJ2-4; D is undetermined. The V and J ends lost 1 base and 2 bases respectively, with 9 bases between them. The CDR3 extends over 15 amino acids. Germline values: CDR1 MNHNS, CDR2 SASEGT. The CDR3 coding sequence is TGTGCCAGCAGTGAAGATCCGGGTACCAAAAACATTCAGTACTTC. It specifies CASSEDPGTKNIQYF.

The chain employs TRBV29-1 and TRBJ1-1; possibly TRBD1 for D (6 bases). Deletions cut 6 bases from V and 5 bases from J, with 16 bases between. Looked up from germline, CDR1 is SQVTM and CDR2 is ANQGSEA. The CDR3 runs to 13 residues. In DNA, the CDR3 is TGCAGCGTCGAACGGGGGGCTAGTACTGAAGCTTTCTTT. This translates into CSVERGASTEAFF.

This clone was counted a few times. The DNA for the CDR3 is TGTGCCAGTAGGGGGGACCTCTACGAGCAGTACTTC. Residues: CASRGDLYEQYF. The chain is built from TRBV19 and TRBJ2-7; D is possibly TRBD1 or TRBD2 (5 bases each). The CDR3 runs to 12 residues. Trimming cost V 6 bases and J 3 bases, with 9 bases left between them. The germline V gene has CDR1 LNHDA and CDR2 SQIVND (reference sequence). The entire variable domain, with the rest obtained from reference TRBV19 and TRBJ2-7, is as follows: DGGITQSPKYLFRKEGQNVTLSCEQNLNHDAMYWYRQDPGQGLRLIYYSQIVNDFQKGDIAEGYSVSREKKESFPLTVTSAQKNPTAFYLCASRGDLYEQYFGPGTRLTVT.

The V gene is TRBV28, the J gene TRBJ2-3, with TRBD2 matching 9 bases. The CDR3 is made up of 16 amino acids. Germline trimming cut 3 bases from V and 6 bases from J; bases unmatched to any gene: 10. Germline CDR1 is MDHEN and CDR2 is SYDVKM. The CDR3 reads CASSFAGGREGDTQYF. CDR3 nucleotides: TGTGCCAGCAGTTTTGCGGGAGGGCGAGAGGGGGATACGCAGTATTTT.

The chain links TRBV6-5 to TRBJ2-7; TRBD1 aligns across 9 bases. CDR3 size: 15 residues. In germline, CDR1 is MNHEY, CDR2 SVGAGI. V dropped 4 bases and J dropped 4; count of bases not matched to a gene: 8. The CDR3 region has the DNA TGTGCCAGCAGTTCCCCCGGACAGGGGACGTACGAGCAGTACTTC. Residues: CASSSPGQGTYEQYF.

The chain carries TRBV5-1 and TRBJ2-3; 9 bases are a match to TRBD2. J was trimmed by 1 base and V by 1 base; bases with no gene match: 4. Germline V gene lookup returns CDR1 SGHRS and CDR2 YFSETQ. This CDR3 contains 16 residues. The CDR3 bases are TGCGCCAGCAGCTTGCGGCGGGGGGGCGGCACAGATACGCAGTATTTT. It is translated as CASSLRRGGGTDTQYF.

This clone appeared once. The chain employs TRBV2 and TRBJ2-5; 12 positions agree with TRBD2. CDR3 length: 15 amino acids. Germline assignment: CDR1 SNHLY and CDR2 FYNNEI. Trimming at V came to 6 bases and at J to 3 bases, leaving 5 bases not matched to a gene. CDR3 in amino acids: CASRDRLAGEETQYF. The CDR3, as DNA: TGTGCCAGCAGAGACAGACTAGCGGGGGAAGAGACCCAGTACTTC.

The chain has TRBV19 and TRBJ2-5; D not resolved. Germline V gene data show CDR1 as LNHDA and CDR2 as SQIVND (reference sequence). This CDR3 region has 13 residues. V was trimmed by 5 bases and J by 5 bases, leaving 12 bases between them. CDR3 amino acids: CASSGPPGETQYF. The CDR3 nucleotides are TGTGCCAGTAGTGGGCCCCCTGGGGAGACCCAGTACTTC.

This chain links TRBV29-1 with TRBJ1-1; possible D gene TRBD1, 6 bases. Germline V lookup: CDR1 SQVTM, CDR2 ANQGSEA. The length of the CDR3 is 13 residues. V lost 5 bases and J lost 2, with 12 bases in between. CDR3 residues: CSVSGGINTEAFF. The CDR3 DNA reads TGCAGCGTTTCGGGGGGCATAAACACTGAAGCTTTCTTT.

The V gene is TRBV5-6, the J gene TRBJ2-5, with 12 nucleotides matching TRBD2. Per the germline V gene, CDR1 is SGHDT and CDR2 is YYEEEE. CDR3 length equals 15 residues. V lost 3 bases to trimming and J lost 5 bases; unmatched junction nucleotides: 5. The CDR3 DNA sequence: TGTGCCAGCAGCTCTAGCGGGAGGGCCGGGGAGACCCAGTACTTC. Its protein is CASSSSGRAGETQYF.

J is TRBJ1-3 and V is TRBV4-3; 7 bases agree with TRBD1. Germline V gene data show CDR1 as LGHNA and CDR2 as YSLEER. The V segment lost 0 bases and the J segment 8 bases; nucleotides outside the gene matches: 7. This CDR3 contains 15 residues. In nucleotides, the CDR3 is TGCGCCAGCAGCCAAGATCCAGGGGGAAGGGACACCATATATTTT. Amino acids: CASSQDPGGRDTIYF.

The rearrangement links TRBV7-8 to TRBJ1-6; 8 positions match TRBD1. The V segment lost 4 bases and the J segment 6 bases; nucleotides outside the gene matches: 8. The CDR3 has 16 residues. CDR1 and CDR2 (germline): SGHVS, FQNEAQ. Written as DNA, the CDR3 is TGTGCCAGCAGCTCGCAGGGGGCCGTTTCTAATTCACCCCTCCACTTT. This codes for CASSSQGAVSNSPLHF. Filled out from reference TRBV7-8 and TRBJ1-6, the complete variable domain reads GAGVSQSPRYKVAKRGQDVALRCDPISGHVSLFWYQQALGQGPEFLTYFQNEAQLDKSGLPSDRFFAERPEGSVSTLKIQRTQQEDSAVYLCASSSQGAVSNSPLHFGNGTRLTVT.

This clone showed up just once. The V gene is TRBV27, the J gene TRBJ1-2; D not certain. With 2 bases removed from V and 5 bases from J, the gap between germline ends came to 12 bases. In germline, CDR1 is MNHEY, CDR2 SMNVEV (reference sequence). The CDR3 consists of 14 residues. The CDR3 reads CASSLREIGYGYTF. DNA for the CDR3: TGTGCCAGCAGTTTAAGAGAAATTGGGTATGGCTACACCTTC.

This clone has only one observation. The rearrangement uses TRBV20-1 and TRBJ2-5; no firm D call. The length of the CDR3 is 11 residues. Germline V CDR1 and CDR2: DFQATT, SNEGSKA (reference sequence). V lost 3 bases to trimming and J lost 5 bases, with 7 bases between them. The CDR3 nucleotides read TGCAGTGCTAGCTCCACCGAGACCCAGTACTTC. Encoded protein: CSASSTETQYF.

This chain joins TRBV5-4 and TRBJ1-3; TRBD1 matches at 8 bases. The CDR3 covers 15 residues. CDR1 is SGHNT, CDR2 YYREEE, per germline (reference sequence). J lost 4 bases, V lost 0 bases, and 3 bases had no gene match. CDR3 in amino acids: CASSLGRGLGNTIYF. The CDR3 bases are TGTGCCAGCAGCTTGGGCAGGGGGCTCGGAAACACCATATATTTT.